The rows below give T cell receptor beta chains drawn from one sample of a study of OX40 agonist ivuxolimab in advanced cancers. The repertoire was sequenced with immunoSEQ multiplex PCR; TCRdb's copy has only in-frame clones and lacks some. Seen here are 80,000 or so clones, under 90% observed once, and the top ten hold around 2.5%. The sequences come from CD4+ or CD8+ T cells sorted from blood, collected in a trial of the OX40 agonist ivuxolimab. The receptors shown here come from an adult with an advanced solid tumor such as melanoma, head and neck, liver or kidney cancer. CDR3s include the opening cysteine and the closing phenylalanine or tryptophan. The D gene is left open where the match is weak. The size of a clone is reported for some rows only, either as once, few or many, or as a class for expanded clones.

d_call,clone_size,j_call,v_call,cdr3_aa,cdr3_nt
.,.,TRBJ2-3,TRBV29-1,CSVPPHAGGTDTQYF,TGCAGCGTCCCTCCCCACGCAGGAGGCACAGATACGCAGTATTTT
TRBD1,.,TRBJ1-4,TRBV27,CASSPRQGGTTNEKLFF,TGTGCCAGCAGTCCTCGACAGGGGGGAACAACTAATGAAAAACTGTTTTTT
TRBD1,.,TRBJ2-5,TRBV2,CASRLDRGGETQYF,TGTGCCAGCAGGCTGGACAGGGGAGGGGAGACCCAGTACTTC
.,once,TRBJ1-4,TRBV5-6,CASSFLLNEKLFF,TGTGCCAGCTCCTTCCTACTTAATGAAAAACTGTTTTTT
.,.,TRBJ1-2,TRBV5-1,CASSFQGSNYGYTF,TGCGCCAGCAGCTTCCAGGGGTCTAACTATGGCTACACCTTC
.,.,TRBJ2-3,TRBV5-6,CASSFGGLSTDTQYF,TGTGCCAGCAGCTTTGGGGGGCTGAGCACAGATACGCAGTATTTT
TRBD1,once,TRBJ2-7,TRBV28,CASNPDRGHYEQYF,TGTGCCAGCAACCCGGACAGGGGGCACTACGAGCAGTACTTC
.,.,TRBJ1-5,TRBV4-1,CASSQDVAASNQPQHF,TGCGCCAGCAGCCAAGATGTGGCAGCTAGCAATCAGCCCCAGCATTTT
.,.,TRBJ1-1,TRBV7-2,CATEIGLLGTEAFF,TGTGCAACTGAGATTGGCCTTTTGGGCACTGAAGCTTTCTTT
TRBD1,.,TRBJ2-1,TRBV10-3,CASSRRLHRGSDNEQFF,TGTGCCAGCAGTCGCAGATTACACAGGGGTTCGGACAATGAGCAGTTCTTC
.,.,TRBJ2-5,TRBV2,CASTVQNQETQYF,TGTGCCAGCACGGTACAGAACCAAGAGACCCAGTACTTC
.,.,TRBJ2-5,TRBV15,CATSTGGQETQYF,TGTGCCACCAGCACCGGGGGACAAGAGACCCAGTACTTC
.,once,TRBJ2-7,TRBV18,CASSPTGSEQYF,TGTGCCAGCTCACCGACAGGTAGTGAGCAGTACTTC
.,.,TRBJ1-1,TRBV5-1,CASNLSEGTEAFF,TGCGCCAGCAACTTGTCCGAGGGGACTGAAGCTTTCTTT
TRBD2,.,TRBJ2-3,TRBV15,CATNPGSGRRPDTQYF,TGTGCCACCAACCCTGGGAGCGGGAGACGTCCAGATACGCAGTATTTT
.,.,TRBJ1-1,TRBV7-2,CASSWGGVNTEAFF,TGTGCCAGCTCTTGGGGGGGGGTGAACACTGAAGCTTTCTTT
.,.,TRBJ1-4,TRBV5-6,CASSLEGRDSKKLFF,TGTGCCAGCAGCTTGGAGGGCAGGGACTCCAAAAAACTGTTTTTT
.,.,TRBJ2-7,TRBV11-2,CASSLGALQGYYEQYF,TGTGCCAGCAGCTTAGGGGCGCTTCAGGGCTACTACGAGCAGTACTTC
.,.,TRBJ2-2,TRBV30,CAWDKGASTGELFF,TGTGCCTGGGACAAAGGGGCGTCCACCGGGGAGCTGTTTTTT
TRBD1,once,TRBJ2-2,TRBV7-7,CASTRDRAAGELFF,TGTGCTAGCACCAGGGACAGGGCTGCCGGGGAGCTGTTTTTT
.,.,TRBJ1-2,TRBV21-1,CASSNGSAGYTF,TGTGCCAGCAGCAACGGCTCGGCCGGCTACACCTTC
.,.,TRBJ1-2,TRBV6-1,CSAGYYGYTF,TGTTCAGCGGGCTACTATGGCTACACCTTC
.,.,TRBJ2-1,TRBV28,CASSSFPLRGGNEQFF,TGTGCCAGCAGTTCTTTTCCGTTGAGGGGGGGAAATGAGCAGTTCTTC
.,.,TRBJ2-5,TRBV7-2,CASSFNPGAQETQYF,TGTGCCAGCAGCTTTAACCCGGGGGCCCAAGAGACCCAGTACTTC
.,.,TRBJ2-5,TRBV4-1,CASSQGAGAGGETQYF,TGCGCCAGCAGCCAAGGGGCAGGGGCCGGTGGAGAGACCCAGTACTTC
.,.,TRBJ1-2,TRBV28,CASSNTGLLNYGYTF,TGTGCCAGCAGTAATACAGGGCTCCTTAACTATGGCTACACCTTC
.,.,TRBJ1-2,TRBV27,CASSLGQFRGGYTF,TGTGCCAGCAGTCTTGGACAGTTCAGAGGTGGCTACACCTTC
TRBD1,.,TRBJ1-1,TRBV28,CASSLQQGARAFF,TGTGCCAGCAGTTTACAACAGGGGGCCAGAGCTTTCTTT
.,.,TRBJ1-1,TRBV7-9,CASSFKGNTEAFF,TGTGCCAGCAGCTTTAAAGGGAACACTGAAGCTTTCTTT
.,.,TRBJ2-3,TRBV6-1,CASSDRDRAYTQYF,TGTGCCAGCAGTGATCGGGATAGAGCTTATACGCAGTATTTT
.,.,TRBJ2-7,TRBV28,CASSLRLYYEQYF,TGTGCCAGCAGTTTAAGGCTCTACTACGAGCAGTACTTC
.,.,TRBJ1-1,TRBV5-4,CASSNDRTEAFF,TGTGCCAGCAGCAACGACAGAACTGAAGCTTTCTTT
TRBD1,.,TRBJ1-5,TRBV6-1,CASSDPGGSNQPQHF,TGTGCCAGCAGTGACCCAGGGGGAAGCAATCAGCCCCAGCATTTT
.,.,TRBJ1-2,TRBV30,CAWSVGPTYGGYTF,TGTGCCTGGAGTGTAGGGCCGACGTACGGTGGCTACACCTTC
TRBD2,.,TRBJ2-1,TRBV7-2,CASSDGLAGPPEQFF,TGTGCCAGCAGCGACGGACTAGCGGGTCCGCCTGAGCAGTTCTTC
TRBD2,.,TRBJ2-5,TRBV5-1,CATKFVLAGGQETQYF,TGCGCCACCAAGTTCGTACTAGCGGGAGGGCAAGAGACCCAGTACTTC
.,.,TRBJ2-5,TRBV5-1,CASSLALVDGETQYF,TGCGCCAGCAGCTTGGCGCTAGTCGACGGAGAGACCCAGTACTTC
.,.,TRBJ1-2,TRBV4-1,CASREPRGYGYTF,TGCGCCAGCAGGGAACCCAGGGGCTATGGCTACACCTTC
.,.,TRBJ2-3,TRBV7-6,CASSLDQYPDTQYF,TGTGCCAGCAGCTTAGACCAGTATCCAGATACGCAGTATTTT
.,.,TRBJ2-7,TRBV5-1,CATREPEGEQYF,TGCGCCACACGGGAGCCCGAAGGGGAGCAGTACTTC
.,.,TRBJ1-2,TRBV5-5,CASSRDPGLTQAYGYTF,TGTGCCAGCAGCCGTGACCCGGGACTTACGCAGGCCTATGGCTACACCTTC
TRBD1,.,TRBJ1-2,TRBV6-5,CASRRTGSGYTF,TGTGCCAGCAGACGGACAGGGTCTGGCTACACCTTC
.,once,TRBJ2-7,TRBV6-5,CASSEDYYEQYF,TGTGCCAGCAGCGAAGACTATTACGAGCAGTACTTC
TRBD1,.,TRBJ2-1,TRBV5-1,CASSPTGDNEQFF,TGCGCCAGCAGCCCTACAGGGGACAATGAGCAGTTCTTC
.,.,TRBJ2-7,TRBV7-9,CASSPRGRSYEQYF,TGTGCCAGCAGCCCCCGGGGCAGATCCTACGAGCAGTACTTC
.,.,TRBJ2-2,TRBV5-1,CASQPAPPNTGELFF,TGCGCCAGCCAACCGGCCCCCCCAAACACCGGGGAGCTGTTTTTT
TRBD1,.,TRBJ1-1,TRBV19,CASSIDPRGLGNTEAFF,TGTGCCAGTAGTATAGATCCTAGGGGGCTCGGGAACACTGAAGCTTTCTTT
.,.,TRBJ1-1,TRBV19,CASRRGSIENTEAFF,TGTGCCAGTAGGAGGGGGTCGATAGAGAACACTGAAGCTTTCTTT
.,.,TRBJ2-7,TRBV5-4,CASSPRDLDYEQYF,TGTGCCAGCAGCCCCCGGGACCTAGACTACGAGCAGTACTTC
TRBD1,.,TRBJ1-6,TRBV7-2,CASSFRTGDSPLHF,TGTGCCAGCAGCTTCCGGACAGGGGATTCACCCCTCCACTTT
.,.,TRBJ2-3,TRBV10-2,CASFGLWSEADTQYF,TGCGCCAGCTTCGGCCTATGGTCAGAGGCAGATACGCAGTATTTT
.,.,TRBJ1-2,TRBV9,CASSAGDASYGYTF,TGTGCCAGCAGCGCGGGGGATGCGAGCTATGGCTACACCTTC
TRBD2,.,TRBJ2-3,TRBV6-5,CASASGSRVDTQYF,TGTGCCAGCGCAAGCGGGAGTCGCGTAGATACGCAGTATTTT
TRBD1,.,TRBJ2-5,TRBV18,CASSPTTGVETQYF,TGTGCCAGCTCACCCACGACAGGGGTGGAGACCCAGTACTTC
.,.,TRBJ1-5,TRBV6-4,CASSKEGTGQPQHF,TGTGCCAGCAGTAAGGAGGGGACGGGTCAGCCCCAGCATTTT
.,.,TRBJ1-5,TRBV12-1,CASSFPLIPRAGGVWGSNQPQHF,TGTGCCAGCAGCTTCCCACTGATCCCGCGGGCAGGGGGCGTCTGGGGGAGCAATCAGCCCCAGCATTTT
.,few,TRBJ1-1,TRBV30,CAWTGSGSTEAFF,TGTGCCTGGACGGGCAGTGGCTCCACTGAAGCTTTCTTT
.,few,TRBJ1-4,TRBV6-5,CASSSGQAGNEKLFF,TGTGCCAGCAGTTCCGGGCAAGCGGGTAATGAAAAACTGTTTTTT